Described below is a single T cell receptor (beta chain) sequence and its context. No antigen is known for it. No qualities accompany the bases; no much larger clone lies one base away. TCR CDR3 regions were amplified from genomic DNA by multiplex PCR using the deep immunoSEQ assay. Extracted genomic DNA from each cell subset was distributed evenly across all wells of several immunoSEQ 96-well plates, and each plate was treated as a replicate. For sorted subsets, around 200 ng genomic DNA, equal to tens of thousands of T cell genomes, was loaded into each replicate PCR. Purified libraries were quantified with a Qubit 3.0 fluorometer, sized on a Bioanalyzer 2100, and re-quantified with the KAPA Library Quantification kit. Every immunoSEQ 96-well plate was sequenced on a separate single-read 150-cycle Illumina NextSeq 550 flow cell. On the study's bioinformatics: Because the immunoSEQ output included only junctional sequences and no quality scores, the filtering could not be the same as the filtering used for full-length reads. Sequences were annotated with PyIR, a Python wrapper for IgBLAST v1.9, using IMGT germline references to assign V/J genes and CDR3. Reads were removed for weak V/J assignments (E-value above 1e-6), missing CDR3, stop codons, out-of-frame junctions, or ambiguous translated residues. V3J clonotypes were defined by identical inferred V gene, J gene, and CDR3 amino acid sequence. Percentage overlap between repertoires was computed as shared unique clonotypes divided by the size of the smaller repertoire. RTK rarefaction, the Chao1 estimator, and Recon v2.1 estimates of unobserved clonotypes were used to assess repertoire richness. OLGA was used to compute generation probabilities for all TCRbeta clonotypes that the gDNA method yielded from a handful of donors. In its TCRdb copy, this immuneACCESS table keeps in-frame sequences only and misses some clones. Where compared with another copy, unresolved V genes explain less than half of these, and the others have no known cause. V and J calls and clone size are those listed in that table; D and trimming were worked out from the DNA. The sample has 2.3 million or so clones on record, just over 90% of them singletons. Of the sample, about 0.39% is held by the ten largest clones.

This sample was taken from a study of shared clonotypes between healthy human individuals (dated by TCRdb to 2018 to 2021). In the study overall: The cohort comprised two women and three men aged 18 to 49 years. For each donor, CD4 naive and CD4 memory were each run on three plates, CD8 naive on two plates, and CD8 memory on one plate. Blood TCR repertoires of about 5 healthy adults were deeply sequenced to estimate repertoire size and the extent of clonotype sharing between individuals. To increase sequencing depth and limit assay-specific biases, different laboratories used diverse techniques to prepare libraries and sequence TCR repertoires. Between about 0.8 and 9 billion PBMCs per donor were obtained by leukapheresis. On the study overall, not on this receptor specifically: Sampling was restricted to blood, and TCR repertoires in tissue are likely to differ from TCR repertoires in blood. Naive subsets generally had larger estimated clonotype richness than memory subsets did. Pairwise subsampling led to the expectation that sequencing depth would affect the degree of clonotype sharing among donors. Approximately 5% of naive CD4, 3.5% of naive CD8, approximately 2% of memory CD4, and less than 0.45% of memory CD8 clonotypes were shared across a handful of donors. The genetic and exposure-history diversity represented was limited by the small number of donors. Clonotypes shared by all four sorted-subset donors showed higher generation probabilities than non-shared clonotypes. Incomplete sequencing was indicated by rarefaction of sorted-subset datasets, despite the large sequencing depth.

The donors were healthy, HIV-negative adults who had no recently reported acute infections or vaccinations. Every donor was a Caucasian adult living in Nashville, Tennessee, USA. Magnetic negative selection was used to enrich CD4+ T cells, after which naive cells were positively selected on CD45RA and the negative fraction became the memory subset. Blood was obtained by leukapheresis, after which PBMCs were separated by Ficoll-Histopaque density gradient centrifugation and cryopreserved in liquid nitrogen vapor phase. Analytical flow cytometry was used to check the purity and quantity of each magnetically sorted T cell population. Genomic DNA was isolated from every sorted fraction and measured by UV absorbance on a Nanodrop 2000c. CDR1 is given as DFQATT and CDR2 as SNEGSKA, both from the germline V gene (reference sequence). V was cut back by 6 bases and J by 14 bases, leaving a gap of 17 bases between them. The CDR3 holds 11 amino acids from the cysteine to the phenylalanine. The only DNA kept is the CDR3, 33 bases in frame from the first base.

The specimen sequenced was naive CD4+ T cells from PBMCs. The meaning of the sample's cell subset or site label: CD45RA+ positively selected. The rearrangement combines TRBV20-1 with TRBJ2-1; the D element could tentatively be TRBD1 or TRBD2, as 6 bases agree for each. The source of this sequence is a man between 18 and 29 years old in good health. Some clones in this sample may be carry-over from other donors' samples. The nucleotide sequence reads as follows: TGCAGTGCGGACGGGGGCGGGACGGAGTTCTTC. It translates to CSADGGGTEFF.